These 3 T cell receptor beta chains originate from one sample sequenced in a study of identifying expanded T cells in peripheral blood. Sequenced by immunoSEQ multiplex PCR; TCRdb stores in-frame clones only, minus some. This table holds under 110,000 clones, around 85% found once. The specimen sequenced was blood. These receptors were taken from a person between 18 and 75 years old in good health.

This chain uses TRBV18 with TRBJ2-2; D is perhaps TRBD2 (5 bases). Trimming took off 3 bases at V and 4 bases at J, with 15 bases between the two ends. Germline CDR1 and CDR2: KGHSH and LQKENI. This CDR3 is built from 16 residues. The CDR3 sequence: CASSPYSGPGTGELFF. The CDR3 bases are TGTGCCAGCTCACCGTACAGCGGCCCGGGCACCGGGGAGCTGTTTTTT. The full variable domain, its missing parts supplied by reference TRBV18 and TRBJ2-2, is NAGVMQNPRHLVRRRGQEARLRCSPMKGHSHVYWYRQLPEEGLKFMVYLQKENIIDESGMPKERFSAEFPKEGPSILRIQQVVRGDSAAYFCASSPYSGPGTGELFFGEGSRLTVL.

This clone was counted a single time. The V gene is TRBV27, the J gene TRBJ2-5; 10 bases map to TRBD1. The length of the CDR3 is 16 residues. J gave up 5 bases and V 0 bases, and 6 bases lay outside the gene matches. CDR1 and CDR2 from the germline V gene are MNHEY and SMNVEV (reference sequence). The chain's CDR3 is CASSLSRTGGGETQYF. The CDR3 DNA reads TGTGCCAGCAGTTTATCGAGGACAGGGGGTGGCGAGACCCAGTACTTC.

The genes are TRBV15 and TRBJ1-1, with D possibly matching TRBD1 (6 bases). The CDR3 extends over 14 amino acids. Germline CDR1 reads LNHNV; CDR2 reads YYDKDF (reference sequence). Trimming took 3 bases from V and 9 from J, leaving 17 bases between them. The CDR3 bases are TGTGCCACCAGCAGGGGGGGCAGGGAACCTAAAGCTTTCTTT. Encoded protein: CATSRGGREPKAFF.